The subject of this entry is one TCR beta chain. The data belong to a study of control samples from healthy donors and cancer patients. Only in-frame clones appear in the TCRdb table, and some are missing; sequencing was by immunoSEQ multiplex PCR. The repertoire includes 75,000 to 95,000 clones, over 85% of them detected once, and approximately 1.5% sits in the top ten. Sequencing used blood. This sequence was found in a woman in her twenties or thirties in good health.

CDR3 in amino acids: CAISGRDRGHEQFF. CDR3 nucleotide sequence: TGTGCCATCAGCGGCCGGGACAGGGGACATGAGCAGTTCTTC. The chain carries TRBV2 and TRBJ2-1; 10 positions match TRBD1. V lost 10 bases to trimming and J lost 8 bases; unmatched junction nucleotides: 11. CDR1 is SNHLY, CDR2 FYNNEI, per germline. The CDR3 is 14 amino acids.